One sample yielded the 20 T cell receptor beta chains listed below, sequenced in a study of T cells in Graves' hyperthyroidism and ophthalmopathy. Amplification of TCR beta CDR3 regions used RNA as the template. Carried out on the TCR CDR3, a first-round RT-PCR used the HTBI primer set. Using its own MiXCR run on the multiplex PCR reads, TCRdb lists one record per CDR3 protein. The sample contains 350,000 to 400,000 distinct CDR3 sequences, around 20% of which appear only once. Sequencing used blood. These receptors all come from a man between 18 and 35 years old with Graves' ophthalmopathy.

V is TRBV4-1 and J is TRBJ2-5; D may be TRBD2 (5 bases). This CDR3 spans 15 amino acids. Germline V gives CDR1 MGHRA, CDR2 YSYEKL. V shed 1 base and J shed 5 bases, with 14 bases lying between them. CDR3 loop: CASSQGETSRETQYF. The CDR3 region has the DNA TGCGCCAGCAGCCAAGGGGAAACTAGTCGGGAGACCCAGTACTTC.

This clonotype was detected many times. V and J are TRBV14 and TRBJ2-7; TRBD1 matches 8 bases. The CDR3 is made up of 14 amino acids. Germline loops: CDR1 SGHDN, CDR2 FVKESK. V dropped 0 bases and J dropped 6; count of bases not matched to a gene: 4. The CDR3 sequence is CASSQDLTGGEQYF. Written as DNA, the CDR3 is TGTGCCAGCAGCCAAGATCTTACAGGGGGCGAGCAGTACTTC.

The rearrangement links TRBV7-8 to TRBJ1-2; D is perhaps TRBD1 (5 bases). The germline V gene encodes CDR1 SGHVS and CDR2 FQNEAQ. V dropped 5 bases and J dropped 8 bases, with 18 bases sitting between them. The CDR3 is made up of 14 amino acids. For the CDR3, the DNA is TGTGCCAGCAGCCTTACCGGGACCCCTTGGGGCTACACCTTC. This gives the protein CASSLTGTPWGYTF. Complete variable domain (other parts from reference TRBV7-8 and TRBJ1-2): GAGVSQSPRYKVAKRGQDVALRCDPISGHVSLFWYQQALGQGPEFLTYFQNEAQLDKSGLPSDRFFAERPEGSVSTLKIQRTQQEDSAVYLCASSLTGTPWGYTFGSGTRLTVV.

The table lists this clonotype with a few counts. The V and J genes are TRBV7-3 and TRBJ2-5; perhaps TRBD2 as D (7 bases). Germline V gene sequence: CDR1 SGHTA, CDR2 FQGTGA. There are 17 residues in the CDR3. The V end lost 2 bases, the J end lost 4 bases, and 20 bases lay between the germline ends. CDR3 amino acids: CASSLGMGGGPGETQYF. CDR3 nucleotide sequence: TGTGCCAGCAGCTTAGGGATGGGGGGGGGGCCTGGAGAGACCCAGTACTTC.

This clonotype was detected many times. The chain carries TRBV20-1 and TRBJ2-3, with 12 bases identical to TRBD1. Losses at the gene ends were 6 bases for V and 3 bases for J; bases not matched to a gene: 10. The CDR3 contains 16 residues. The germline V gene encodes CDR1 DFQATT and CDR2 SNEGSKA (reference sequence). CDR3 sequence reads: CSAPLRDRGLTDTQYF. CDR3 nucleotides: TGCAGTGCCCCACTCCGGGACAGGGGGCTTACAGATACGCAGTATTTT.

With regard to this clonotype: Likely a read error: the CDR3 ends without its conserved phenylalanine or tryptophan. The J gene is TRBJ2-1, the V gene TRBV11-1, with no clear D. The V gene's germline CDR1 is SGHAT and CDR2 FQDESV (reference sequence). The CDR3 runs 13 residues. Trimming removed 2 bases from V and 2 bases from J, with 4 bases in between. The CDR3 sequence: CASSLPAYNEQFL. The CDR3 bases are TGTGCCAGCAGCTTACCGGCCTACAATGAGCAGTTCCTC.

The chain carries TRBV10-3 and TRBJ1-3; D is unresolved. From germline, CDR1 is ENHRY and CDR2 SYGVKD. Trimming removed 0 bases at V and 4 bases at J, with 19 bases between. The CDR3 runs to 18 residues. The CDR3 DNA follows: TGTGCCATCAGTGAGTCAGGGATGAGCTCCGGTCAGGGAAACACCATATATTTT. Residues: CAISESGMSSGQGNTIYF.

The chain employs TRBV5-1 and TRBJ2-7; possibly TRBD1 for D (6 bases). Per germline, CDR1 SGHRS and CDR2 YFSETQ. Trimming stripped 1 base from V and 4 bases from J, with 18 bases between. The CDR3 sequence is 16 residues long. CDR3 sequence: CASSLIRGGQKYEQYF. DNA of the CDR3: TGCGCCAGCAGCTTGATTCGTGGGGGCCAAAAATACGAGCAGTACTTC. The full variable domain, completed using reference TRBV5-1 and TRBJ2-7, is KAGVTQTPRYLIKTRGQQVTLSCSPISGHRSVSWYQQTPGQGLQFLFEYFSETQRNKGNFPGRFSGRQFSNSRSEMNVSTLELGDSALYLCASSLIRGGQKYEQYFGPGTRLTVT.

This clonotype was counted many times. An end of the junction does not agree with germline; a read error may underlie this. The rearrangement links TRBV2 to TRBJ1-5, with D hard to call. This CDR3 region has 12 residues. Germline-derived CDR1 and CDR2 are SNHLY and FYNNEI. CDR3 loop: CANSSMDQPQHF. The CDR3 coding sequence is TGTGCCAACAGTTCGATGGACCAGCCCCAGCATTTT.

CDR3 amino acids: CSARPAGGRLTDTQYF. The CDR3 DNA reads as TGCAGTGCTAGACCAGCGGGGGGGCGGTTGACAGATACGCAGTATTTT. The chain couples TRBV20-1 to TRBJ2-3, with TRBD2 matching over 10 bases. The CDR3 is 16 amino acids. CDR1 is DFQATT, CDR2 SNEGSKA, per germline (reference sequence). The trim removed 2 bases at V and 3 bases at J, leaving 8 bases unmatched.

This clonotype showed up many times. The chain carries TRBV12-3 or TRBV12-4 and TRBJ2-1; D is unresolved. CDR3 length equals 15 residues. Trimming removed 3 bases from V and 3 bases from J, with 12 bases in between. CDR3 sequence: CASSFTNPIYNEQFF. CDR3 nucleotides: TGTGCCAGCAGTTTTACAAACCCGATCTACAATGAGCAGTTCTTC.

V and J are TRBV18 and TRBJ2-1; no definite D call. The V end lost 3 bases, the J end lost 0 bases, and 12 bases lay between the germline ends. CDR3 length: 16 residues. Germline V gene data show CDR1 as KGHSH and CDR2 as LQKENI. CDR3 loop: CASSPPGQSSYNEQFF. The CDR3 DNA follows: TGTGCCAGCTCACCCCCGGGTCAAAGCTCCTACAATGAGCAGTTCTTC.

The gene calls are TRBV5-1 and TRBJ2-5, with 8 bases identical to TRBD2. Trimming took 5 bases from V and 5 from J; bases not matched to a gene: 8. The CDR3 is made up of 14 amino acids. Germline V gene data show CDR1 as SGHRS and CDR2 as YFSETQ. CDR3 in DNA: TGCGCCAGCAGAGACGGGGGGGCCTCCGAGACCCAGTACTTC. This sequence encodes CASRDGGASETQYF.

This chain links TRBV27 with TRBJ2-6; 7 positions agree with TRBD1. The junction had 3 bases not matched to a gene; V was cut back by 5 bases and J by 2 bases. The CDR3 runs 15 residues. Per the germline V gene, CDR1 is MNHEY and CDR2 is SMNVEV (reference sequence). As DNA, the CDR3 is TGTGCCAGCAGTCCCAGGGGGACTGGGGCCAACGTCCTGACTTTC. Residues: CASSPRGTGANVLTF.

This clonotype was observed a handful of times. The chain couples TRBV9 to TRBJ2-5; tentatively, D is TRBD1 (5 bases). Per the germline V gene, CDR1 is SGDLS and CDR2 is YYNGEE. V was clipped by 0 bases and J by 4 bases, with 13 bases between them. The CDR3 totals 15 residues. The CDR3 loop is CASSVGTTLGETQYF. In nucleotides, the CDR3 is TGTGCCAGCAGCGTAGGGACAACCCTCGGAGAGACCCAGTACTTC.

The chain links TRBV4-2 to TRBJ2-3; no clear D. This CDR3 comprises 15 residues. V shed 3 bases and J shed 1 base, with 11 bases lying between them. Germline V gene data show CDR1 as LGHNA and CDR2 as YNFKEQ. The CDR3 coding sequence is TGTGCCAGCAGCCAGGACGACTTTGGCACAGATACGCAGTATTTT. This gives the protein CASSQDDFGTDTQYF.

This clonotype was recorded once. Given a much more abundant clone one base away, this may be a read error. This sequence joins TRBV6-1 and TRBJ2-5, with TRBD1 as a possible D gene (5 bases). The CDR3 consists of 15 residues. Germline V gene lookup returns CDR1 MNHNS and CDR2 SASEGT. The ends were cut back, 3 bases at V and 2 bases at J, with 13 bases in the middle. The CDR3 coding sequence is TGTGCCAGCAGTGAGCCGACAGTAGGACAAGAGACCCAGTACTTC. Translated: CASSEPTVGQETQYF.

Only a few counts were recorded for this clonotype. V gene TRBV12-3 or TRBV12-4 combines with J gene TRBJ1-5; a possible D gene is TRBD1 (6 bases). The CDR3 runs 15 residues. Between the trimmed V and J ends, which lost 1 base and 6 bases, there was a span of 13 bases. The CDR3 sequence: CASSLEKGGGQPQHF. The CDR3 DNA reads as TGTGCCAGCAGTTTAGAGAAAGGGGGAGGTCAGCCCCAGCATTTT.

V is TRBV14 and J is TRBJ2-5; TRBD1 aligns across 9 bases. V lost 4 bases, J lost 5 bases, and 8 bases stayed unmatched. Germline CDR1 is SGHDN and CDR2 is FVKESK. CDR3 length: 15 residues. This CDR3 reads CASSRRDRVWETQYF. In DNA, the CDR3 is TGTGCCAGCAGCCGCCGGGACAGGGTGTGGGAGACCCAGTACTTC. The whole variable domain, remainder taken from reference TRBV14 and TRBJ2-5, is EAGVTQFPSHSVIEKGQTVTLRCDPISGHDNLYWYRRVMGKEIKFLLHFVKESKQDESGMPNNRFLAERTGGTYSTLKVQPAELEDSGVYFCASSRRDRVWETQYFGPGTRLLVL.

This clonotype was picked up many times. DNA of the CDR3: TGTGCCAGCAGTTTATCTAGGTCCGAGCAGTACTTC. Residues: CASSLSRSEQYF. The V call is TRBV12-3 or TRBV12-4, the J call TRBJ2-7; D not resolved. Trimming took 2 bases from V and 6 from J, leaving 8 bases between them. The CDR3 runs 12 residues.